This TCR beta chain derives from a study of blood T cell repertoires in COVID-19. Across the whole study: Material from acute and convalescent COVID-19 was sourced from the United States, Italy and Spain. PBMCs, B-cell-depleted T cells, or T cells provided the cDNA or gDNA that made up the material.

Original handling: Scientists estimated how many nucleated cells there were by amplifying reference gene primers. The table came from immunoSEQ multiplex PCR; TCRdb's copy has only in-frame clones and leaves some out. V, J and clone size reflect that table, while D and trimming were determined from the DNA. Of approximately 200,000 clones in the sample, roughly 94% are singletons; the top ten hold about 0.8%. Followed over time, Seattle patients had been enrolled while infection was active. Germline V CDR1 and CDR2: MNHEY, SVGAGI. This CDR3 has 15 amino acids. V shed 4 bases and J 5 bases; nucleotides not matched to a gene: 5.

This TCR came from a man aged 25-45 years with COVID-19, enrolled during active disease. The V gene is TRBV6-5, the J gene TRBJ2-1; TRBD1 matches at 10 bases. The specimen sequenced was peripheral blood. As DNA, the CDR3 is TGTGCCAGCAGTTCCGGGACAGGGGCCCACAATGAGCAGTTCTTC. As protein: CASSSGTGAHNEQFF.